A single sample is the source of the 28 T cell receptor beta chains below, sequenced in a study of cytomegalovirus exposure and HLA in healthy donors (dated by TCRdb to about 2017). Library preparation used the immunoSEQ multiplex PCR assay. A mixture of 60 forward primers for TCR Vbeta segments and 13 reverse primers for TCR Jbeta segments was used in the multiplex PCR. Here the immuneACCESS table is served through TCRdb, limited to in-frame sequences with V and J called. Missing clones are a known gap in these copies; in checked studies unresolved V genes cover under half, and the rest lacks a known reason. This sample has around 100,000 clones in its table, and roughly 80% of those were observed once. Together, the top ten hold 2.1% of the sample. Sequencing used PBMCs. All receptors derive from a young man in good health and CMV-seronegative.

The rearrangement links TRBV7-2 to TRBJ1-3; TRBD1 matches at 10 bases. This CDR3 has 17 amino acids. V gave up 4 bases and J gave up 3 bases; unmatched junction bases: 9. Germline V gives CDR1 SGHTA, CDR2 FQGNSA. CDR3 amino acids: CASSSLVRTGGGNTIYF. The CDR3 DNA is TGTGCCAGCAGCTCGCTAGTCCGGACAGGGGGTGGAAACACCATATATTTT.

In regard to this clone: A junction boundary mismatches the germline segment, possibly from a read error. V and J are TRBV19 and TRBJ2-5; D possibly corresponds to TRBD1 (6 bases). This CDR3 has 15 residues. CDR1 and CDR2 from the germline V gene are LNHDA and SQIVND (reference sequence). CDR3 loop: CASSIGGGYQETQYF. CDR3 DNA sequence: TGTGCCAGTAGCATAGGTGGGGGCTACCAAGAGACCCAGTACTTC.

This chain joins TRBV5-6 and TRBJ2-7; the D gene is possibly TRBD1 (5 bases). Trimming removed 0 bases at V and 1 base at J, with 14 bases between. CDR3 length: 16 amino acids. Germline V gene sequence: CDR1 SGHDT, CDR2 YYEEEE. The CDR3 coding sequence is TGTGCCAGCAGCTTGGTCGTATCAGGGCCTTCCTACGAGCAGTACTTC. This encodes CASSLVVSGPSYEQYF.

This chain uses TRBV5-4 with TRBJ2-7; D possibly corresponds to TRBD2 (6 bases). With 0 bases removed from V and 5 bases from J, the gap between germline ends came to 9 bases. Germline V lookup: CDR1 SGHNT, CDR2 YYREEE (reference sequence). This CDR3 has 13 amino acids. CDR3 DNA sequence: TGTGCCAGCAGCTTGGCGGGACTTAACGAGCAGTACTTC. As protein: CASSLAGLNEQYF.

A note on this clone: Within the sample, other DNA sequences also encode this same CDR3. The chain employs TRBV5-4 and TRBJ1-5; 8 bases are a match to TRBD1. After removal of 4 bases from V and 5 bases from J, the junction contained 5 bases not matched to a gene. Germline lookup yields CDR1 SGHNT and CDR2 YYREEE (reference sequence). The CDR3 is made up of 14 amino acids. This CDR3 is CASSPGQGDQPQHF. DNA of the CDR3: TGTGCCAGCAGCCCCGGACAGGGTGATCAGCCCCAGCATTTT. Full variable domain (rest looked up from reference TRBV5-4 and TRBJ1-5): ETGVTQSPTHLIKTRGQQVTLRCSSQSGHNTVSWYQQALGQGPQFIFQYYREEENGRGNFPPRFSGLQFPNYSSELNVNALELDDSALYLCASSPGQGDQPQHFGDGTRLSIL.

The chain employs TRBV28 and TRBJ2-7; 10 bases map to TRBD1. V gave up 2 bases and J gave up 7 bases; unmatched junction bases: 8. The germline V gene encodes CDR1 MDHEN and CDR2 SYDVKM. This CDR3 spans 15 amino acids. As DNA, the CDR3 is TGTGCCAGCAGTTTAGCCGGACAGGGGGAGTGGGAGCAGTACTTC. Its translation: CASSLAGQGEWEQYF.

The chain combines TRBV7-8 with TRBJ1-1; no reliable D call. CDR1 is SGHVS and CDR2 is FQNEAQ in the germline V gene. The length of the CDR3 is 12 residues. The germline V and J ends were trimmed by 5 bases and 8 bases, with 12 bases remaining between them. The CDR3 region is CASSGGLLEAFF. The CDR3, as DNA: TGTGCCAGCAGCGGAGGACTCTTGGAAGCTTTCTTT.

This sequence joins TRBV27 and TRBJ1-4; TRBD1 matches 7 bases. The CDR3 runs to 14 residues. The germline V gene encodes CDR1 MNHEY and CDR2 SMNVEV (reference sequence). With 5 bases clipped from V and 8 bases from J, the junction kept 8 bases outside the gene matches. CDR3 in amino acids: CASSKPGQYEKLFF. CDR3 coding DNA: TGTGCCAGCAGTAAGCCGGGACAGTACGAAAAACTGTTTTTT.

The rearrangement joins TRBV9 to TRBJ1-2, with D possibly matching TRBD1 (5 bases). Between the trimmed V and J ends, which lost 1 base and 4 bases, there was a span of 11 bases. Germline assignment: CDR1 SGDLS and CDR2 YYNGEE. The CDR3 is 14 residues long. The CDR3 nucleotides are TGTGCCAGCAGCGTACCAGGGCCTGCCTATGGCTACACCTTC. Amino acid sequence: CASSVPGPAYGYTF.

The chain employs TRBV29-1 and TRBJ2-5, with 9 positions matching TRBD1. The CDR3 has 14 amino acids. Germline CDR1 is SQVTM and CDR2 is ANQGSEA. The J segment lost 5 bases and the V segment lost 4 bases, leaving 8 bases of the junction unmatched. The chain's CDR3 is CSVVPGTGWETQYF. DNA for the CDR3: TGCAGCGTTGTCCCCGGGACAGGGTGGGAGACCCAGTACTTC.

The rearrangement joins TRBV7-2 to TRBJ2-4; 12 nucleotides line up with TRBD2. Looked up from germline, CDR1 is SGHTA and CDR2 is FQGNSA. The V segment lost 5 bases and the J segment 8 bases; nucleotides outside the gene matches: 7. The CDR3 sequence is 15 residues long. The DNA for the CDR3 is TGTGCCAGCAGCCCTACTAGCGGGAGGCTAGACATTCAGTACTTC. Its protein product is CASSPTSGRLDIQYF.

This chain joins TRBV30 and TRBJ2-1, with a possible D match to TRBD2 (5 bases). Trimming left V 4 bases short and J 8 bases short, with 12 bases between. The length of the CDR3 is 12 residues. From germline, CDR1 is GTSNPN and CDR2 SVGIG (reference sequence). The CDR3 loop is CAWNTDGDEQFF. The CDR3 nucleotides are TGTGCCTGGAATACGGACGGGGATGAGCAGTTCTTC. Filled out from reference TRBV30 and TRBJ2-1, the complete variable domain reads SQTIHQWPATLVQPVGSPLSLECTVEGTSNPNLYWYRQAAGRGLQLLFYSVGIGQISSEVPQNLSASRPQDRQFILSSKKLLLSDSGFYLCAWNTDGDEQFFGPGTRLTVL.

J is TRBJ1-1 and V is TRBV2; D is undetermined. Per the germline V gene, CDR1 is SNHLY and CDR2 is FYNNEI. The CDR3 consists of 13 residues. Deletions cut 4 bases from V and 4 bases from J, with 10 bases between. The CDR3 region is CASSGGRGTEAFF. CDR3 DNA: TGTGCCAGCAGTGGAGGCCGGGGCACTGAAGCTTTCTTT.

V gene TRBV5-1 combines with J gene TRBJ1-1; a possible D gene is TRBD1 (6 bases). The germline V gene encodes CDR1 SGHRS and CDR2 YFSETQ. V lost 1 base and J 3 bases, leaving 10 bases between the germline ends. CDR3 length: 14 residues. Here the CDR3 reads CASSLSGGDTEAFF. For the CDR3, the DNA is TGCGCCAGCAGCTTGAGCGGGGGCGACACTGAAGCTTTCTTT.

Here the CDR3 reads CASSPRTGRYYEQYF. The CDR3 DNA follows: TGCGCCAGCAGCCCCCGGACAGGGCGATACTACGAGCAGTACTTC. This chain joins TRBV4-1 and TRBJ2-7; TRBD1 matches at 8 bases. CDR1 and CDR2 from the germline V gene are MGHRA and YSYEKL. V dropped 4 bases and J dropped 3; count of bases not matched to a gene: 8. The CDR3 extends over 15 amino acids.

The sample holds one count of this clone. The CDR3 loop reads CASSLRLAGVPHNEQFF. The DNA of the CDR3 is TGTGCCAGCAGCCTGAGACTAGCGGGAGTTCCCCACAATGAGCAGTTCTTC. The genes are TRBV7-9 and TRBJ2-1, with TRBD2 matching over 12 bases. CDR3 length: 17 amino acids. In germline, CDR1 is SEHNR, CDR2 FQNEAQ (reference sequence). V lost 5 bases and J lost 5; bases outside the gene matches: 10. The full variable domain, with the rest looked up from reference TRBV7-9 and TRBJ2-1, is DTGVSQNPRHKITKRGQNVTFRCDPISEHNRLYWYRQTLGQGPEFLTYFQNEAQLEKSRLLSDRFSAERPKGSFSTLEIQRTEQGDSAMYLCASSLRLAGVPHNEQFFGPGTRLTVL.

This sequence joins TRBV5-1 and TRBJ1-5; tentatively, D is TRBD1 (5 bases). Germline lookup yields CDR1 SGHRS and CDR2 YFSETQ. CDR3 size: 14 residues. The V and J ends lost 2 bases and 6 bases respectively, with 12 bases between them. The CDR3 DNA follows: TGCGCCAGCAGCTTACGGGGGGAAGGTCAGCCCCAGCATTTT. Amino acids: CASSLRGEGQPQHF.

The chain carries TRBV30 and TRBJ2-7; 11 bases match TRBD1. The CDR3 spans 13 residues. Germline lookup yields CDR1 GTSNPN and CDR2 SVGIG (reference sequence). V trimming: 3 bases; J trimming: 9 bases; junction bases outside the gene matches: 7. CDR3 sequence (DNA): TGTGCCTGGAGGGTAAGGACAGGGGGCCTGCAGTACTTC. This gives the protein CAWRVRTGGLQYF.

CDR3 in amino acids: CASSIILTGPGGYTF. For the CDR3, the DNA is TGTGCCAGTAGTATCATCCTGACAGGCCCGGGAGGCTACACCTTC. This chain joins TRBV19 and TRBJ1-2; possible D gene TRBD1, 6 bases. V was trimmed by 3 bases and J by 8 bases, leaving 19 bases between them. Germline loops: CDR1 LNHDA, CDR2 SQIVND (reference sequence). CDR3 length: 15 residues.

Note on this clone: The same CDR3 can be traced to other DNA sequences in this sample. This chain links TRBV29-1 with TRBJ2-5; the D gene is possibly TRBD2 (5 bases). The CDR3 totals 13 residues. The germline gives CDR1 SQVTM, CDR2 ANQGSEA. V lost 6 bases and J 8 bases, leaving 19 bases between the germline ends. In nucleotides, the CDR3 is TGCAGCGTCCCCATTTTAGCGTCAGAAACCCAGTACTTC. Its translation is CSVPILASETQYF.

The rearrangement uses TRBV5-6 and TRBJ1-2, with 9 bases matching TRBD1. The junction had 14 bases not matched to a gene; V was cut back by 1 base and J by 7 bases. This CDR3 is 17 amino acids long. Germline V gene sequence: CDR1 SGHDT, CDR2 YYEEEE. As DNA, the CDR3 is TGTGCCAGCAGCTTGCGACGACTGGGACAGGGCCCCGGTGGCTACACCTTC. It encodes CASSLRRLGQGPGGYTF.

Note on this clone: Other DNA sequences from this sample encode an identical CDR3 as well. The V and J genes are TRBV10-1 and TRBJ2-1; 12 nucleotides agree with TRBD2. This CDR3 comprises 14 residues. From germline, CDR1 is WNHNN and CDR2 SYGVQD (reference sequence). With V trimmed by 5 bases and J by 7 bases, 3 bases remained unmatched. CDR3 coding DNA: TGCGCCAGCAGTTCACTAGCGGGAGGTAATGAGCAGTTCTTC. As protein: CASSSLAGGNEQFF.

The chain links TRBV2 to TRBJ1-1; 10 nucleotides match TRBD1. V lost 5 bases and J lost 4; bases outside the gene matches: 4. Germline values: CDR1 SNHLY, CDR2 FYNNEI. This CDR3 comprises 14 residues. CDR3 region: CASSHRDRGTEAFF. The DNA for the CDR3 is TGTGCCAGCAGTCATAGGGACAGGGGCACTGAAGCTTTCTTT.

This clone was seen a few times. The chain employs TRBV7-9 and TRBJ1-2; possible D gene TRBD1, 5 bases. Germline CDR1 and CDR2: SEHNR and FQNEAQ (reference sequence). Between the trimmed V and J ends, which lost 1 base and 3 bases, there was a span of 24 bases. The CDR3 loop spans 19 amino acids. The CDR3 nucleotides read TGTGCCAGCAGCTTAGAACTTGGCAAGGGATCGAAGGGGCACTATGGCTACACCTTC. The encoded protein is CASSLELGKGSKGHYGYTF.

The rearrangement joins TRBV27 to TRBJ2-2, with D maybe TRBD1 (7 bases). Deletions cut 10 bases from V and 4 bases from J, with 28 bases between. The CDR3 extends over 18 amino acids. CDR1 MNHEY and CDR2 SMNVEV come from the germline V gene (reference sequence). Here the CDR3 reads CATQGGDLSAVGTGELFF. The CDR3, as DNA: TGTGCCACCCAGGGGGGCGATCTTTCGGCGGTGGGCACCGGGGAGCTGTTTTTT.

The gene calls are TRBV4-1 and TRBJ1-5; 8 nucleotides match TRBD1. The V segment lost 3 bases and the J segment 7 bases; nucleotides outside the gene matches: 5. There are 14 residues in the CDR3. Germline V lookup: CDR1 MGHRA, CDR2 YSYEKL. CDR3 protein: CASSQDRASQPQHF. DNA for the CDR3: TGCGCCAGCAGCCAGGACAGGGCCTCCCAGCCCCAGCATTTT.

The rearrangement links TRBV5-1 to TRBJ1-1; the D is unclear. Germline-derived CDR1 and CDR2 are SGHRS and YFSETQ. Trimming pared 0 bases from V and 5 bases from J, leaving 20 bases between. CDR3 length equals 17 residues. Written as DNA, the CDR3 is TGCGCCAGCAGCTTGGCCGGGGTCATCTCAATGCGAACTGAAGCTTTCTTT. Translated: CASSLAGVISMRTEAFF.

The chain recombines TRBV29-1 with TRBJ1-1; D may be TRBD1 (6 bases). The CDR3 sequence is 14 residues long. Trimming removed 4 bases from V and 1 base from J, with 13 bases in between. The germline CDR1 and CDR2 sequences are SQVTM and ANQGSEA. CDR3 residues: CSVAVLGQNTEAFF. DNA of the CDR3: TGCAGCGTTGCCGTTTTGGGACAGAACACTGAAGCTTTCTTT. The full variable domain, its missing parts supplied by reference TRBV29-1 and TRBJ1-1, is SAVISQKPSRDICQRGTSLTIQCQVDSQVTMMFWYRQQPGQSLTLIATANQGSEATYESGFVIDKFPISRPNLTFSTLTVSNMSPEDSSIYLCSVAVLGQNTEAFFGQGTRLTVV.